What follows describes a single TCR beta chain. Antigen unknown. Time point indicated: healthy volunteer bleed at 6 weeks. The total RNA was obtained from whole blood that was not fractionated. This sample was taken from a study of human T cells and chemical hapten exposure. Notes on the study in general: The number of TCRs over 1 in 1000 frequency stayed unchanged after DPC.

Germline CDR1 is MNHEY and CDR2 is SVGAGI. The V gene lost 8 bases and the J gene lost 4 bases, with 11 bases spanning the gap. This CDR3 region has 13 residues. MiXCR was run by TCRdb on the RACE reads, yielding one entry per CDR3 protein. The sample includes more than 75,000 distinct CDR3 sequences, over 6.5% of them seen just once. Sample: whole blood. The receptor comes from a male donor in good health. Some clones in this sample may be carry-over from other donors' samples. V and J are TRBV6-5 and TRBJ1-4; no definite D call. CDR3 in amino acids: CASSSSDNEKLFF. CDR3 DNA sequence: TGTGCCAGCTCCTCATCGGATAATGAAAAACTGTTTTTT.